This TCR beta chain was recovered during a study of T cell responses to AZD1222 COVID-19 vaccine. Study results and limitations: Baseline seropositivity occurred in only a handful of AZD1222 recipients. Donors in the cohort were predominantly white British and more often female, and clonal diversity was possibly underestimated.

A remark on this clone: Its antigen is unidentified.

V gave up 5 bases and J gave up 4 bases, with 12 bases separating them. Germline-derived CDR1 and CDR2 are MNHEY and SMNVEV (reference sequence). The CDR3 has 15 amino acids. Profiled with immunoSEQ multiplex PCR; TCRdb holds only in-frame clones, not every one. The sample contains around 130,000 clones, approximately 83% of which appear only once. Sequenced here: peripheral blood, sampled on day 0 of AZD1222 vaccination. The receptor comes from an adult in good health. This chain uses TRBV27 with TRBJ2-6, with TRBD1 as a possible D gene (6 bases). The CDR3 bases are TGTGCCAGCAGTAAAGCAGGGGACGGGGCCAACGTCCTGACTTTC. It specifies CASSKAGDGANVLTF.